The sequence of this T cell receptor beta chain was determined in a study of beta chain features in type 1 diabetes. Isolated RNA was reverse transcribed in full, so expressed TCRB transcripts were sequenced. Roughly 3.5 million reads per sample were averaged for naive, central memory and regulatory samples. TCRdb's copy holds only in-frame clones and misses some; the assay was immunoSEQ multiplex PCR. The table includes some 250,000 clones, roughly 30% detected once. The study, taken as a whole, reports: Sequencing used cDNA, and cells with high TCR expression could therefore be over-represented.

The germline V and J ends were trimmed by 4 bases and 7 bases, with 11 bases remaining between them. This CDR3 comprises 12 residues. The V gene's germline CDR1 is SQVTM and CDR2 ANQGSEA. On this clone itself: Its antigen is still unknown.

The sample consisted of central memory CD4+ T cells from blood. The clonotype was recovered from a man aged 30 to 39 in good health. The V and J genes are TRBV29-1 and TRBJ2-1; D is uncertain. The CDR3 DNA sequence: TGCAGCGTTGGGCTAGTGGGGAATGAGCAGTTCTTC. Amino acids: CSVGLVGNEQFF.